The 5 T cell receptor beta chains presented below share a single source sample, sequenced in a study of patients and donors after allogeneic stem cell transplantation. TCRdb analysed the RT-PCR reads with MiXCR anew, one entry per CDR3 protein. Of about a million distinct CDR3 sequences listed, approximately 19% were seen once; the top ten hold 5% to 7.5%. Material for sequencing was blood, either unsorted or a sorted T cell fraction (not recorded which). The receptors shown here come from a human donor who was either an allogeneic HSCT recipient or a stem cell or donor lymphocyte infusion donor (not recorded which). It is not recorded whose cells these are; they may come from a transplant donor.

The rearrangement uses TRBV5-4 and TRBJ2-1; possible D gene TRBD1, 5 bases. CDR1 SGHNT and CDR2 YYREEE come from the germline V gene (reference sequence). This CDR3 is 13 amino acids long. V lost 4 bases and J 6 bases, leaving 11 bases between the germline ends. Written as DNA, the CDR3 is TGTGCCAGCAGCCTGTCGACAGTCAATGAGCAGTTCTTC. Translated, it gives CASSLSTVNEQFF. Full variable domain (rest looked up from reference TRBV5-4 and TRBJ2-1): ETGVTQSPTHLIKTRGQQVTLRCSSQSGHNTVSWYQQALGQGPQFIFQYYREEENGRGNFPPRFSGLQFPNYSSELNVNALELDDSALYLCASSLSTVNEQFFGPGTRLTVL.

This chain joins TRBV4-3 and TRBJ2-2; tentatively, D is TRBD2 (5 bases). CDR1 and CDR2 from the germline V gene are LGHNA and YSLEER. Trimming removed 0 bases from V and 5 bases from J, with 16 bases in between. The CDR3 runs to 17 residues. The CDR3 bases are TGCGCCAGCAGCCAAGATGTAGCCGGGGTCCCTACCGGGGAGCTGTTTTTT. It codes for CASSQDVAGVPTGELFF.

The rearrangement uses TRBV5-1 and TRBJ1-1, with a weak D call TRBD1 (5 bases). Trimming stripped 0 bases from V and 0 bases from J, with 12 bases between. This CDR3 has 16 amino acids. The germline CDR1 and CDR2 sequences are SGHRS and YFSETQ. The CDR3 is CASSLAGGGMNTEAFF. In DNA form, the CDR3 reads TGCGCCAGCAGCTTGGCTGGTGGGGGAATGAACACTGAAGCTTTCTTT. Drawing the rest from reference TRBV5-1 and TRBJ1-1, the complete variable domain is KAGVTQTPRYLIKTRGQQVTLSCSPISGHRSVSWYQQTPGQGLQFLFEYFSETQRNKGNFPGRFSGRQFSNSRSEMNVSTLELGDSALYLCASSLAGGGMNTEAFFGQGTRLTVV.

The CDR3 bases are TGTGCCAGCAGCTTCGCAGATTACTCCCCTGAAGCTTTCTTT. Its translation is CASSFADYSPEAFF. This chain connects TRBV5-4 to TRBJ1-1; no firm D call. V lost 2 bases and J 6 bases, leaving 14 bases between the germline ends. The germline CDR1 and CDR2 sequences are SGHNT and YYREEE (reference sequence). The CDR3 is made up of 14 amino acids.

This clonotype has a handful of counts. The V and J genes are TRBV5-1 and TRBJ2-1; no definite D call. The CDR3 spans 12 residues. Per germline, CDR1 SGHRS and CDR2 YFSETQ. V lost 0 bases to trimming and J lost 5 bases, with 3 bases between them. The CDR3, as DNA: TGCGCCAGCAGCTTGGGGCACAATGAGCAGTTCTTC. It is translated as CASSLGHNEQFF.